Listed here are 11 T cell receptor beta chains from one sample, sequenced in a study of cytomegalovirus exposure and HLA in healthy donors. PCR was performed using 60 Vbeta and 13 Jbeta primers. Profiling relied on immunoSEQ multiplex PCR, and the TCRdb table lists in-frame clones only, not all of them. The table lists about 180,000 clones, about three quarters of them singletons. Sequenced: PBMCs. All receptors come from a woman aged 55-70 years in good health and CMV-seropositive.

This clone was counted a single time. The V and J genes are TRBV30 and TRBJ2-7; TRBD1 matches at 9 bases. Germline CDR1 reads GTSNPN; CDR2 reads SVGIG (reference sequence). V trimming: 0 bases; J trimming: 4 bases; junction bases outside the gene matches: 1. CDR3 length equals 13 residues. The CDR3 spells CAWSVGTGYEQYF. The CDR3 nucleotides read TGTGCCTGGAGTGTAGGGACAGGGTACGAGCAGTACTTC.

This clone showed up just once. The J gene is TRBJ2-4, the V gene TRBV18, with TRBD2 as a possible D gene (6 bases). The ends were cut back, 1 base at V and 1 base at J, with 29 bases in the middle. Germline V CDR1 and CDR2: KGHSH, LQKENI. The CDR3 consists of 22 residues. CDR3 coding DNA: TGTGCCAGCTCACCACTTCGAATATTGGGGGGTACTGGGAGTATGGCCAAAAACATTCAGTACTTC. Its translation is CASSPLRILGGTGSMAKNIQYF.

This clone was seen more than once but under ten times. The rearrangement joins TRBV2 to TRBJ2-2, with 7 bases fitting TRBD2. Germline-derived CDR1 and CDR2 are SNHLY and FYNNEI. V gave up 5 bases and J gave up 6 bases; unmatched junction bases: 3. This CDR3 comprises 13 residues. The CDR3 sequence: CASSMRGSGELFF. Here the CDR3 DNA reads TGTGCCAGCAGTATGCGGGGGTCCGGGGAGCTGTTTTTT.

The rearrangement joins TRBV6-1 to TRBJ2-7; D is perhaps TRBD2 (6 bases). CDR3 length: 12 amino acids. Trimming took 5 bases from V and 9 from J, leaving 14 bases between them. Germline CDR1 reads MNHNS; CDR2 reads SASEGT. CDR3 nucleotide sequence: TGTGCCAGCAGTTCCGGGAGCCAAGGGCAGTACTTC. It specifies CASSSGSQGQYF.

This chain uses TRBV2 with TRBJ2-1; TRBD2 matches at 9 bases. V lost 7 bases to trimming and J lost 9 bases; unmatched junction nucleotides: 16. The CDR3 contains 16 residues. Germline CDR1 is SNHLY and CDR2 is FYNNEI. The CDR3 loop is CASKSGGVAGDIEQFF. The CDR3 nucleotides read TGTGCCAGCAAAAGTGGGGGGGTAGCGGGAGACATTGAGCAGTTCTTC.

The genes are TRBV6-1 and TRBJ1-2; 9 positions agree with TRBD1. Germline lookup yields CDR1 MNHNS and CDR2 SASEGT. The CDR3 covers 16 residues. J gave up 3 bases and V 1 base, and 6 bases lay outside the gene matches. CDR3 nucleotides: TGTGCCAGCAGTGAAGAGGAGGGGACAGGGTACTATGGCTACACCTTC. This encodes CASSEEEGTGYYGYTF.

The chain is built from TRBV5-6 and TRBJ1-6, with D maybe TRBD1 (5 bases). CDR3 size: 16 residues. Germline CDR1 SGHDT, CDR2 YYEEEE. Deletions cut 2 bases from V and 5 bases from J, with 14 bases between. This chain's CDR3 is CASSFLPGQHNSPLHF. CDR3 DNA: TGTGCCAGCAGCTTTTTACCAGGGCAACATAATTCACCCCTCCACTTT.

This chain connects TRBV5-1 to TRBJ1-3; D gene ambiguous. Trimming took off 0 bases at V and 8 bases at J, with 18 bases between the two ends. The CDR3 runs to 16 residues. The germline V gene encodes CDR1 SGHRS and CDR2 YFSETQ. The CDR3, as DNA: TGCGCCAGCAGCTTGGCCGGTGGAGGGAAGATTGACACCATATATTTT. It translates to CASSLAGGGKIDTIYF. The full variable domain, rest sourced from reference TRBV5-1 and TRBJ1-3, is KAGVTQTPRYLIKTRGQQVTLSCSPISGHRSVSWYQQTPGQGLQFLFEYFSETQRNKGNFPGRFSGRQFSNSRSEMNVSTLELGDSALYLCASSLAGGGKIDTIYFGEGSWLTVV.

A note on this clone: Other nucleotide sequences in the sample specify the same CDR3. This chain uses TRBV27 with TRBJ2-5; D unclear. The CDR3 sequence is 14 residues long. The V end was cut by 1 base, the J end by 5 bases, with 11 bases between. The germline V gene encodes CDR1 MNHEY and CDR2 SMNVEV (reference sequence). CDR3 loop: CASSLFPKRETQYF. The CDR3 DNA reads TGTGCCAGCAGTTTATTTCCCAAGAGGGAGACCCAGTACTTC.

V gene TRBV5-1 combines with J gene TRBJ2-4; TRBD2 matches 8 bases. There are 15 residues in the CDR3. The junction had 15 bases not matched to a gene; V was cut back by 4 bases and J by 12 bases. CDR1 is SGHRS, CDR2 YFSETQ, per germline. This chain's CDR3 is CASSLRGTRQDSQYF. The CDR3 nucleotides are TGCGCCAGCAGCCTTAGAGGGACTAGGCAGGACAGTCAGTACTTC.

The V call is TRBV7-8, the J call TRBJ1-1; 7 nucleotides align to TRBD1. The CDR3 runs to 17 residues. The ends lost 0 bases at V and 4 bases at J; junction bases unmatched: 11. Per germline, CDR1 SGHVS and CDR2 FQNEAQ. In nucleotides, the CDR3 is TGTGCCAGCAGCTTAGCCTACAAGACAGGGAAGGGCACTGAAGCTTTCTTT. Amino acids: CASSLAYKTGKGTEAFF.